The rows below give T cell receptor beta chains drawn from one sample of a study of beta chain features in type 1 diabetes. Measured with immunoSEQ multiplex PCR; TCRdb has only the in-frame clones, and not every one. Here the sample spans 280,000 or so clones, 15% being singletons. The sample comprised naive CD4+ T cells from blood. Receptors were obtained from a man aged 18-30 years with type 1 diabetes. Both conserved end residues are part of each CDR3. A D gene is named only where the DNA matches it firmly. Rows give clone size only sometimes, using once, few, many, or a class for an expanded clone.

CDR3aa	CDR3nt	abundance	v_gene	j_gene	d_gene
CASSLVRGGEGTQYF	TGTGCCAGCAGCTTGGTCCGCGGGGGGGAAGGGACCCAGTACTTC	.	TRBV7-6	TRBJ2-5	TRBD2
CASSQGGGDTQYF	TGCGCCAGCAGCCAAGGGGGAGGAGATACGCAGTATTTT	.	TRBV4-3	TRBJ2-3	.
CASRSGQVRGGYTF	TGTGCCAGCAGGTCGGGACAGGTCAGGGGTGGCTACACCTTC	few	TRBV28	TRBJ1-2	TRBD1
CASSLRRVDGYTF	TGTGCCAGCAGCTTACGCAGGGTCGATGGCTACACCTTC	few	TRBV11-2	TRBJ1-2	.
CASSPPSLVNTEAFF	TGTGCCAGCTCACCACCTTCCTTAGTTAACACTGAAGCTTTCTTT	.	TRBV18	TRBJ1-1	.
CASSIGLAGGDEQFF	TGTGCCAGCAGCATCGGACTAGCGGGAGGCGATGAGCAGTTCTTC	few	TRBV7-2	TRBJ2-1	TRBD2
CASGMRGTTEAFF	TGTGCTAGTGGTATGAGAGGGACAACTGAAGCTTTCTTT	few	TRBV12-5	TRBJ1-1	.
CSVGGTGAVGYTF	TGCAGCGTTGGAGGGACAGGGGCGGTTGGCTACACCTTC	.	TRBV29-1	TRBJ1-2	TRBD1
CAISESPGGPASEQYF	TGTGCCATCAGTGAGTCCCCGGGGGGGCCAGCGAGCGAGCAGTACTTC	few	TRBV10-3	TRBJ2-7	TRBD2
CASSAAGLQGNTQYF	TGTGCCAGCAGCGCAGCCGGACTCCAGGGGAATACGCAGTATTTT	.	TRBV6-6	TRBJ2-3	.
CASSPVSSYEQYF	TGTGCCAGCTCACCGGTCTCCTCCTACGAGCAGTACTTC	.	TRBV18	TRBJ2-7	.
CASSFHGGQETQYF	TGTGCCAGCAGTTTTCATGGGGGGCAAGAGACCCAGTACTTC	.	TRBV28	TRBJ2-5	.
CASSSPRGEGSYEQYF	TGTGCCAGCAGTTCCCCTCGGGGGGAGGGCTCCTACGAGCAGTACTTC	few	TRBV28	TRBJ2-7	TRBD2
CASSYWATNTGELFF	TGTGCCAGCAGTTACTGGGCAACGAACACCGGGGAGCTGTTTTTT	few	TRBV6-5	TRBJ2-2	.